This paragraph covers one T cell receptor (beta chain) sequence. What it recognizes is unknown. CDR3 length: 15 residues. V was cut by 7 bases and J by 2 bases, with 17 bases left in between. Germline assignment: CDR1 SGDLS and CDR2 YYNGEE. The data were obtained in a study of PD-1 blockade in classical Hodgkin lymphoma. General study points: Repertoires differed for reasons still undefined, possibly disease activity or prior therapy. Newly diagnosed and completely responding patients shared comparable baseline diversity. CD8+ TCR diversity did not rise significantly by C4D1, unlike CD4+.

Time point specified: cycle 4 day 1 (C4D1), after around six weeks of nivolumab. Each and every patient relapsed after autologous stem cell transplantation, and patients got differing brentuximab vedotin exposure. Patients' outcomes at their best amounted to complete response, partial response or progressive disease. Data came from immunoSEQ multiplex PCR; TCRdb stores just in-frame clones and leaves some out. The sample lists nearly 50,000 clones, about 75% occurring once. This receptor was identified in a human donor with classical Hodgkin lymphoma. This rearrangement joins TRBV9 to TRBJ2-3; no definite D call. The sequencing here drew on peripheral blood mononuclear cells (PBMCs), taken before the fourth cycle of nivolumab. The CDR3 protein is CASSDARAVTDTQYF. The CDR3 DNA follows: TGTGCCAGCTCGGATGCTCGGGCAGTCACAGATACGCAGTATTTT.